The 15 T cell receptor beta chains listed next were all sequenced from one sample in a study of blood T cell repertoires in COVID-19. The method was immunoSEQ multiplex PCR; TCRdb's version includes in-frame clones alone and lacks a portion of them. The sample holds over 120,000 clones; roughly 89% are singletons and the top ten take approximately 0.98%. Sequenced sample: peripheral blood. The source of these receptors is a woman aged 45-60 years with acute or convalescent COVID-19.

V gene TRBV7-9 combines with J gene TRBJ1-4; TRBD1 might be the D (6 bases). Trimming cost V 1 base and J 3 bases, with 9 bases left between them. Germline assignment: CDR1 SEHNR and CDR2 FQNEAQ (reference sequence). The CDR3 has 15 residues. The CDR3 region is CASSLDGQPNEKLFF. CDR3 nucleotides: TGTGCCAGCAGCTTAGACGGACAGCCTAATGAAAAACTGTTTTTT.

The chain combines TRBV2 with TRBJ2-1; 9 nucleotides align to TRBD1. The V segment lost 3 bases and the J segment 7 bases; nucleotides outside the gene matches: 7. Per germline, CDR1 SNHLY and CDR2 FYNNEI. The CDR3 runs to 15 residues. The CDR3 region has the DNA TGTGCCAGCAGTGAGGGGACAGGGCGGTTTAATGAGCAGTTCTTC. Its protein is CASSEGTGRFNEQFF.

The chain carries TRBV24-1 and TRBJ1-2, with a weak D call TRBD1 (6 bases). Germline V gene data show CDR1 as KGHDR and CDR2 as SFDVKD. Trimming cost V 4 bases and J 7 bases, with 12 bases left between them. The CDR3 sequence is 13 residues long. The DNA for the CDR3 is TGTGCCACCAGTGACTGGGGGCCCGGTGGCTACACCTTC. It is translated as CATSDWGPGGYTF.

The chain links TRBV6-1 to TRBJ1-2; 7 bases align to TRBD1. V shed 2 bases, J shed 3 bases, and the junction held 9 bases outside the gene matches. Germline V lookup: CDR1 MNHNS, CDR2 SASEGT. The CDR3 sequence is 16 residues long. CDR3 loop: CASSEIRGREDYGYTF. Written as DNA, the CDR3 is TGTGCCAGCAGTGAAATAAGGGGGCGCGAGGACTATGGCTACACCTTC.

This chain connects TRBV6-5 to TRBJ2-1; 9 nucleotides match TRBD1. Germline lookup yields CDR1 MNHEY and CDR2 SVGAGI. This CDR3 spans 15 amino acids. The V segment lost 5 bases and the J segment 9 bases; nucleotides outside the gene matches: 11. The CDR3 spells CASSRGDRARGEQFF. The CDR3 region has the DNA TGTGCCAGCAGTAGGGGGGACAGGGCAAGGGGTGAGCAGTTCTTC.

This clone was recorded only once. The CDR3 reads CASRPGGEVYGYTF. CDR3 sequence (DNA): TGTGCCAGCAGACCAGGGGGCGAGGTCTATGGCTACACCTTC. The rearrangement uses TRBV6-5 and TRBJ1-2, with TRBD1 identical over 8 bases. Trimming removed 6 bases from V and 4 bases from J; junction bases left unmatched: 7. The germline V gene has CDR1 MNHEY and CDR2 SVGAGI. The CDR3 runs to 14 residues.

This rearrangement joins TRBV5-1 to TRBJ1-1; D call uncertain. The length of the CDR3 is 14 residues. V lost 0 bases and J 2 bases, leaving 8 bases between the germline ends. In germline, CDR1 is SGHRS, CDR2 YFSETQ. The CDR3 region is CASSLVADNTEAFF. In DNA form, the CDR3 reads TGCGCCAGCAGCTTGGTGGCAGATAACACTGAAGCTTTCTTT. The whole variable domain, filled in from reference TRBV5-1 and TRBJ1-1, reads KAGVTQTPRYLIKTRGQQVTLSCSPISGHRSVSWYQQTPGQGLQFLFEYFSETQRNKGNFPGRFSGRQFSNSRSEMNVSTLELGDSALYLCASSLVADNTEAFFGQGTRLTVV.

In this sample, this clone turned up a few times. This sequence joins TRBV2 and TRBJ1-6; 12 bases line up with TRBD1. Trimming at V came to 6 bases and at J to 10 bases, leaving 7 bases not matched to a gene. CDR1 and CDR2 (germline): SNHLY, FYNNEI. CDR3 size: 15 residues. CDR3 amino acids: CASRTGTGGASPLHF. The CDR3 coding sequence is TGTGCCAGCAGAACCGGGACAGGGGGCGCATCACCCCTCCACTTT.

The CDR3 DNA sequence: TGCGCCAGCAGCTTTGGGACAGCCATAGCCAAAAACATTCAGTACTTC. This sequence encodes CASSFGTAIAKNIQYF. This chain joins TRBV5-1 and TRBJ2-4; 7 bases fit TRBD1. CDR3 length equals 16 residues. Losses at the gene ends were 2 bases for V and 0 bases for J; bases not matched to a gene: 5. Per germline, CDR1 SGHRS and CDR2 YFSETQ.

V and J are TRBV10-2 and TRBJ2-3, with D tentatively TRBD1 (6 bases). This CDR3 contains 14 residues. Germline CDR1 is WSHSY and CDR2 is SAAADI. V shed 3 bases and J shed 2 bases, with 9 bases lying between them. The CDR3 DNA is TGCGCCAGCAGTGACTGGGGGCTCACAGATACGCAGTATTTT. It encodes CASSDWGLTDTQYF.

CDR3 nucleotide sequence: TGTGCCAGCAGCGTAACAGGGGCCACCGGGGAGCTGTTTTTT. As protein: CASSVTGATGELFF. The gene calls are TRBV9 and TRBJ2-2; 7 nucleotides agree with TRBD1. The CDR3 is 14 residues long. CDR1 and CDR2 (germline): SGDLS, YYNGEE. The trim removed 1 base at V and 4 bases at J, leaving 1 base unmatched.

The V gene is TRBV7-6, the J gene TRBJ2-7; TRBD2 is a possible D gene (6 bases). Trimming shortened V by 8 bases and J by 1 base, and 18 bases separated the two germline ends. CDR1 is SGHVS, CDR2 FNYEAQ, per germline. The CDR3 sequence is 15 residues long. The CDR3 DNA follows: TGTGCCAGCGGTCACGGCGGGGATAGATCCTACGAGCAGTACTTC. Protein sequence: CASGHGGDRSYEQYF. The whole variable domain, remainder taken from reference TRBV7-6 and TRBJ2-7, is GAGVSQSPRYKVTKRGQDVALRCDPISGHVSLYWYRQALGQGPEFLTYFNYEAQQDKSGLPNDRFSAERPEGSISTLTIQRTEQRDSAMYRCASGHGGDRSYEQYFGPGTRLTVT.

The chain employs TRBV5-6 and TRBJ2-3; TRBD2 matches 9 bases. The CDR3 loop spans 15 amino acids. Unmatched junction bases numbered 4, after V lost 1 base and J lost 4 bases. Germline assignment: CDR1 SGHDT and CDR2 YYEEEE. The CDR3 reads CASSLPSGEADTQYF. The CDR3 nucleotides read TGTGCCAGCAGCTTGCCTAGCGGGGAGGCAGATACGCAGTATTTT.

The chain is built from TRBV5-1 and TRBJ1-1; D might be TRBD1 (6 bases). From germline, CDR1 is SGHRS and CDR2 YFSETQ. CDR3 length equals 15 residues. Trimming left V 4 bases short and J 5 bases short, with 18 bases between. CDR3 nucleotides: TGCGCCAGCAGCACATACAGGGCCGAGGGGACTGAAGCTTTCTTT. Protein sequence: CASSTYRAEGTEAFF.

This chain joins TRBV5-6 and TRBJ1-3; the D is unclear. The germline V gene encodes CDR1 SGHDT and CDR2 YYEEEE. The CDR3 runs to 17 residues. V dropped 0 bases and J dropped 2 bases, with 15 bases sitting between them. DNA of the CDR3: TGTGCCAGCAGCTTGGCTTCCACGCTAGTAGCTGGAAACACCATATATTTT. This gives the protein CASSLASTLVAGNTIYF.